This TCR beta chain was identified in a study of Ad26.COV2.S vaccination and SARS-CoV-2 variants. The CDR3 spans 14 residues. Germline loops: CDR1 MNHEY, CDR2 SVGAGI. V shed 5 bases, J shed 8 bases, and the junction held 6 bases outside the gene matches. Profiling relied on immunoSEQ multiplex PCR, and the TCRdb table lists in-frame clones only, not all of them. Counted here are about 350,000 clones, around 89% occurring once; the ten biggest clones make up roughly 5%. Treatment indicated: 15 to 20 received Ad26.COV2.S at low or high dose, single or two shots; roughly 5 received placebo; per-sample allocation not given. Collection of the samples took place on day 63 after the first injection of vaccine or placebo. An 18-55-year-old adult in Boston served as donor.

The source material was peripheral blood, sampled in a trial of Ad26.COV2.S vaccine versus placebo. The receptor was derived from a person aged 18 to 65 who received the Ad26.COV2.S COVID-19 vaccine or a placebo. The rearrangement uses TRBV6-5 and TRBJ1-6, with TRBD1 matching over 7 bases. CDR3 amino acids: CASSHRQGDSPLHF. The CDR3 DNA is TGTGCCAGCAGTCACAGACAGGGCGATTCACCCCTCCACTTT.